One T cell receptor beta chain is described in this entry. Its antigen has not been determined. Nothing much larger sits one base from this clone, and base qualities are not available. CDR1 and CDR2, per the germline V gene, are SQVTM and ANQGSEA. Including the terminal cysteine and phenylalanine, the CDR3 comprises 14 residues. Only the CDR3 DNA stays, 42 bases, in frame from base 1. V gives up 6 bases and J gives up 0 bases, and the segment between their germline ends measures 13 bases. The donors came from RACIN, which was a single-arm phase I dose-escalation trial that paired nivolumab and ipilimumab with aspirin, low-dose cyclophosphamide and low-dose radiotherapy. Patients were eligible if they had advanced solid tumors that were TIL-negative. To make first-strand cDNA, Superscript III was used along with a set of TRAV- and TRBV-specific primers so that both the TCRalpha and TCRbeta chains were covered. TCRs were amplified with Phusion for approximately 18 PCR cycles, with a constant-region primer paired with the adapter attached to the V primers. Isolated mRNA was amplified with the MessageAmp II aRNA Amplification Kit, using an approximately 17-hour in vitro transcription at 37°C. The Dynabeads mRNA DIRECT Purification Kit was used to isolate mRNA for TCR sequencing. A second approximately 24-cycle Phusion PCR added indexed Illumina adapters, and products were purified with AMPure XP beads. The original pipeline was this. Custom Perl scripts pooled TCR sequences encoding the same protein, removed out-of-frame sequences and computed each clonotype's abundance. TCR sequences supported by only a single read were excluded from analysis. The metrics used to describe the repertoires included Shannon entropy, Gini index, clonality, richness, and the frequency of TCRs shared between repertoires. In TCRdb, the public reads were trimmed at Q25 with fastp and aligned with MiXCR, with productive beta chains retained. CDR3 protein duplicates are merged, each entry listing the most common genes and DNA. Clone size and V and J calls follow TCRdb, not the original study. This sample has 9,500 to 15,000 distinct CDR3 sequences in its table, and under 85% of those were observed once. About 3.4% of the sample is taken by the ten largest.

The sample is drawn from a study of low-dose radiotherapy and immunotherapy resistance in tumors (dated by TCRdb to the early 2020s). Regarding the study in general: In Cohort 1, 0.5 Gy per fraction was delivered every 2 weeks, and a total PTV dose of 6.5 Gy was prescribed. Patients in Cohort 2 were given 1 Gy per fraction every two weeks, for a total of 13 Gy across 26 weeks. Nivolumab was administered intravenously as a 240 mg flat dose every two weeks, and ipilimumab was administered intravenously at 1 mg/kg every six weeks. Every two weeks, patients got intravenous cyclophosphamide at 200 mg/m2, given one day ahead of each radiation and immunotherapy administration. Starting on cycle 1 day 1, patients took 300 mg of aspirin by mouth once a day for four cycles. No randomization into treatment groups was done for the people taking part in the trial. Eight patients were included in the translational analysis: three from the first dose cohort and the first five from the second dose cohort.

The chain links TRBV29-1 with TRBJ2-3, with no D gene named confidently. The clonotype was recovered from a human donor with advanced metastatic prostate, ovarian, gallbladder or colorectal cancer (not recorded which). This table probably holds off-target reads from a library built for another chain. CDR3 reads: CSVVLTLSTDTQYF. The DNA reads as follows: TGCAGCGTCGTCCTGACGCTCAGCACAGATACGCAGTATTTT.